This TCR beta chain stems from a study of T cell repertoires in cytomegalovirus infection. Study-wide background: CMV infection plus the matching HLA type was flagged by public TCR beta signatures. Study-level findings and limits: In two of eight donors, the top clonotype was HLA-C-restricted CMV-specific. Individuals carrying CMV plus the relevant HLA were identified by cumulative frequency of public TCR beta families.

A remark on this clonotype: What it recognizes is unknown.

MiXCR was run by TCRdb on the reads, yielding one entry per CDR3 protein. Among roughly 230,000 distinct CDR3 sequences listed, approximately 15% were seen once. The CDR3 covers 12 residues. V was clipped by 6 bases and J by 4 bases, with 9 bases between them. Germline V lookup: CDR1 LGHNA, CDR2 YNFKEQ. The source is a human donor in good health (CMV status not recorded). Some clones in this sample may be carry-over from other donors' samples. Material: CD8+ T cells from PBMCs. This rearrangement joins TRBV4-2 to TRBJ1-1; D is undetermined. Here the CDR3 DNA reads TGTGCCAGCAGAGGGCTTAGCACTGAAGCTTTCTTT. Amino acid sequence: CASRGLSTEAFF.